One and the same sample provided the 10 T cell receptor beta chains below, sequenced in a study of blood T cell repertoires in COVID-19. Measured with immunoSEQ multiplex PCR; TCRdb has only the in-frame clones, and not every one. The data show approximately 200,000 clones, 75% to 90% seen once. Sequenced sample: PBMCs or T cells enriched from blood (not recorded which). The receptors come from a woman aged 40 to 55 with acute COVID-19.

This clone has more than one count but fewer than ten. The gene calls are TRBV7-8 and TRBJ2-1; TRBD2 matches 8 bases. Germline V CDR1 and CDR2: SGHVS, FQNEAQ. V lost 5 bases to trimming and J lost 9 bases; unmatched junction nucleotides: 12. The CDR3 consists of 15 residues. The CDR3, as DNA: TGTGCCAGCAGCCGAATAGCGGGACTGATGGGTGAGCAGTTCTTC. Residues: CASSRIAGLMGEQFF.

The chain joins TRBV11-2 to TRBJ1-1, with TRBD1 identical over 7 bases. V shed 5 bases and J 5 bases; nucleotides not matched to a gene: 11. Germline V CDR1 and CDR2: SGHAT, FQNNGV. This CDR3 contains 15 residues. In DNA form, the CDR3 reads TGTGCCAGCAGCGCCCAAGGGGTCAGGGGGACTGAAGCTTTCTTT. Its translation: CASSAQGVRGTEAFF.

This clone was seen a single time. The V gene is TRBV4-1, the J gene TRBJ1-1; D perhaps matches TRBD1 (6 bases). V lost 0 bases and J 0 bases, leaving 11 bases between the germline ends. Germline V gene lookup returns CDR1 MGHRA and CDR2 YSYEKL. This CDR3 has 16 residues. The CDR3: CASSQERGTLNTEAFF. Here the CDR3 DNA reads TGCGCCAGCAGCCAAGAAAGGGGGACACTGAACACTGAAGCTTTCTTT.

This sequence joins TRBV3-1 (or the pseudogene TRBV3-2) and TRBJ1-6; D not certain. The CDR3 length is 15 residues. Trimming removed 0 bases at V and 4 bases at J, with 7 bases between. Germline V lookup: CDR1 LGHDT, CDR2 YNNKEL (reference sequence). CDR3 loop: CASSQDRRYNSPLHF. The CDR3 DNA is TGTGCCAGCAGCCAAGATCGCAGATATAATTCACCCCTCCACTTT.

J is TRBJ2-4 and V is TRBV7-8; the D gene is possibly TRBD2 (6 bases). Trimming cost V 1 base and J 0 bases, with 7 bases left between them. Germline V gene lookup returns CDR1 SGHVS and CDR2 FQNEAQ. CDR3 length: 15 residues. For the CDR3, the DNA is TGTGCCAGCAGCTTAGGCGGGGTAGCCAAAAACATTCAGTACTTC. This codes for CASSLGGVAKNIQYF.

The chain couples TRBV7-3 to TRBJ2-2; 8 positions agree with TRBD2. Germline CDR1 SGHTA, CDR2 FQGTGA. The J segment lost 6 bases and the V segment lost 8 bases, leaving 8 bases of the junction unmatched. The CDR3 consists of 14 residues. The CDR3 region has the DNA TGTGCCAGCGGGACGGGAGGGGAGCCCGGGGAGCTGTTTTTT. Residues: CASGTGGEPGELFF.

The rearrangement uses TRBV9 and TRBJ1-3; D is undetermined. V lost 4 bases and J lost 4, with 15 bases in between. This CDR3 contains 15 residues. Per germline, CDR1 SGDLS and CDR2 YYNGEE. For the CDR3, the DNA is TGTGCCAGCAGCCCCCGAGGAACGTCGGGAAACACCATATATTTT. It codes for CASSPRGTSGNTIYF.

There are a few counts of this clone. This chain uses TRBV11-2 with TRBJ1-6; the match to TRBD1 covers 7 bases. Germline-derived CDR1 and CDR2 are SGHAT and FQNNGV. This CDR3 spans 14 amino acids. The ends lost 3 bases at V and 7 bases at J; junction bases unmatched: 3. The CDR3 here is CASSLTGMNSPLHF. As DNA, the CDR3 is TGTGCCAGCAGCTTGACAGGGATGAATTCACCCCTCCACTTT.

The J gene is TRBJ1-2, the V gene TRBV29-1; D is possibly TRBD1 (5 bases). Deletions cut 6 bases from V and 3 bases from J, with 14 bases between. There are 13 residues in the CDR3. Germline CDR1 and CDR2: SQVTM and ANQGSEA. The CDR3 is CSVALTVDYGYTF. As DNA, the CDR3 is TGCAGCGTAGCCCTGACAGTAGACTATGGCTACACCTTC.

The chain recombines TRBV2 with TRBJ1-4; 10 bases fit TRBD1. The J segment lost 4 bases and the V segment lost 3 bases, leaving 11 bases of the junction unmatched. The CDR3 has 18 residues. Germline assignment: CDR1 SNHLY and CDR2 FYNNEI. The CDR3 here is CASSEGQGLALFNEKLFF. The CDR3 region has the DNA TGTGCCAGCAGTGAGGGACAGGGGCTCGCCCTATTTAATGAAAAACTGTTTTTT.